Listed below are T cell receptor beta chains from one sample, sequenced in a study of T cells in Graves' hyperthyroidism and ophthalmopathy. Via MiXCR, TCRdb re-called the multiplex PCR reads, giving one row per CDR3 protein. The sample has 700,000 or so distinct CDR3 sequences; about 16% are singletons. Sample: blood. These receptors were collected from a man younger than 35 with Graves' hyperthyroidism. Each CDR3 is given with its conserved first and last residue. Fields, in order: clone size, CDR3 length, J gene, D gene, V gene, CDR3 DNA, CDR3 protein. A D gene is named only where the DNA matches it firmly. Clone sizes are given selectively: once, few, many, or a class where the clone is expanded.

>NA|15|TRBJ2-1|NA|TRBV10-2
TGCGCCAGCACGGATCCGGGCCTAGCCTACAATGAGCAGTTCTTC
CASTDPGLAYNEQFF
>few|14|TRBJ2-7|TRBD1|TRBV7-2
TGTGCCAGCAGCTTAGGACAGGGAAGGGGCGAGCAGTACTTC
CASSLGQGRGEQYF
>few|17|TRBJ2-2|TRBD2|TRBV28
TGTGCCAGCAGTCCCGCGACTAGCGGGAGGCCCACCGGGGAGCTGTTTTTT
CASSPATSGRPTGELFF
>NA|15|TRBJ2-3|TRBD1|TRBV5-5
TGTGCCAGCAGCTTGGAGGACAGGGAGGCAGATACGCAGTATTTT
CASSLEDREADTQYF
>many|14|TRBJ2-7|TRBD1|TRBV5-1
TGCGCCAGCAGCATCGGGACAGGGTCAGCCGAGCAGTACTTC
CASSIGTGSAEQYF
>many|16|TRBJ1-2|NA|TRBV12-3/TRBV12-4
TGTGCCAGCAGTCGAACCCTCGGGGGCGCAGGCTATGGCTACACCTTC
CASSRTLGGAGYGYTF
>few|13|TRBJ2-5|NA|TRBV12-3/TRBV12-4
TGTGCCAGCAGTTCCGACACTCAAGAGGCCCAGTACTTC
CASSSDTQEAQYF
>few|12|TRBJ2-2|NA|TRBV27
TGTGCCAGCAGTTATTATCCCGGGGAGCTGTTTTTT
CASSYYPGELFF
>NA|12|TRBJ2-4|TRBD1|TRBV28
TGTGCCAGCAGTTTATCCGCGCAGGGGGCTCACTTC
CASSLSAQGAHF
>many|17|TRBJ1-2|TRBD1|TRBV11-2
TGTGCCAGCAGCTTCGGACAGGGGGCAGGGGTAAACTATGGCTACACCTTC
CASSFGQGAGVNYGYTF
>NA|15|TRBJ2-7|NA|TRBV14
TGTGCCAGCAGTCCCTACCCGACGGCGGCTAGGGAGCAGTACTTC
CASSPYPTAAREQYF
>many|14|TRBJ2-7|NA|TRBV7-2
TGTGCCAGCAGCTTAGCTAGGGCCGCCTACGAGCAGTACTTC
CASSLARAAYEQYF
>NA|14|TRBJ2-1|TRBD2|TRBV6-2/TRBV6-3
TGTGCCAGCAGTTACTCGGCGGGAGTCTCTGAGCAGTCCTTC
CASSYSAGVSEQSF
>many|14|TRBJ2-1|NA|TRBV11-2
TGTGCCAGCAGTACTCGGACAGCGTACAATGAGCAGTTCTTC
CASSTRTAYNEQFF
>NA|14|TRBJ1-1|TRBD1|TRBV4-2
TGTGCCAGCAGCCAAGATGGACAGGGGGCGGGAGCTTTCTTT
CASSQDGQGAGAFF
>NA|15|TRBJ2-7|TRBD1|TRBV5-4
TGTGCCAGCAGCTTTGGGCTCGTTCAGGGGGACGAGCAGTACTTC
CASSFGLVQGDEQYF
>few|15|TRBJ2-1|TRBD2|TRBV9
TGTGCCAGCAGCGGGGGACTAGCACCGGGCAATGAGCAGTTCTTC
CASSGGLAPGNEQFF
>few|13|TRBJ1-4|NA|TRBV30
TGTGCCTGGAGTATTAAGGGGAATGAAAAACTGTTTTTT
CAWSIKGNEKLFF
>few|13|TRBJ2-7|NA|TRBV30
TGTGCCTGGAGTGTATTACGGGGCGCCGAGCAGTACTTC
CAWSVLRGAEQYF